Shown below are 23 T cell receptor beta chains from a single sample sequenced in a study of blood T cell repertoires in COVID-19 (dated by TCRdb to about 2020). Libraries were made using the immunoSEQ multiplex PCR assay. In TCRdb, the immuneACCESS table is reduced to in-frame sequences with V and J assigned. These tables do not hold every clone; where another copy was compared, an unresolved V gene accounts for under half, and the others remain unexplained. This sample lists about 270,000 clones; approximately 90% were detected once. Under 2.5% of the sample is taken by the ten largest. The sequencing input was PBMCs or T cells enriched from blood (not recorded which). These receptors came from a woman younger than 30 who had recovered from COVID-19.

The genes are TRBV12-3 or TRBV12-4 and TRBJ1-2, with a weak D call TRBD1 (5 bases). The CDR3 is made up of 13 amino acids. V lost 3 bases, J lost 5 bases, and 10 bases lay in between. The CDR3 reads CASSFWQGYGYTF. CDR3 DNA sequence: TGTGCCAGCAGTTTTTGGCAGGGATATGGCTACACCTTC.

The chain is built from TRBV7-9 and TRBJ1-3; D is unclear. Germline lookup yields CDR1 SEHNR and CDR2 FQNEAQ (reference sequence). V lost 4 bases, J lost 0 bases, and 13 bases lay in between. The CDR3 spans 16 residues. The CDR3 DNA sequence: TGTGCCAGCAGCTCTCTTGGCCAAAGCTCTGGAAACACCATATATTTT. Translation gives CASSSLGQSSGNTIYF.

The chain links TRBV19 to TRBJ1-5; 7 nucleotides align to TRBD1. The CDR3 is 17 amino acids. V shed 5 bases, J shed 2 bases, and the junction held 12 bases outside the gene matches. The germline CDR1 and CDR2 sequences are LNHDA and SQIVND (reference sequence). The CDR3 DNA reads TGTGCCAGTAGTTCCTGGAAAGGGCAGGGGGGCAATCAGCCCCAGCATTTT. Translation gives CASSSWKGQGGNQPQHF.

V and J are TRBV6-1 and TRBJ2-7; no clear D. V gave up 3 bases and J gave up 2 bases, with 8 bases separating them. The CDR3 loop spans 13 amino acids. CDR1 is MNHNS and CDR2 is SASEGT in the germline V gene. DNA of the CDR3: TGTGCCAGCAGTGAGGCGGTCACCTACGAGCAGTACTTC. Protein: CASSEAVTYEQYF.

CDR3 in DNA: TGTGCCAGCAGGTGGCAGGGTGCCAATTCACCCCTCCACTTT. Residues: CASRWQGANSPLHF. V gene TRBV2 combines with J gene TRBJ1-6, with D tentatively TRBD1 (5 bases). Germline V CDR1 and CDR2: SNHLY, FYNNEI. The CDR3 runs 14 residues. The V end was cut by 6 bases, the J end by 7 bases, with 13 bases between.

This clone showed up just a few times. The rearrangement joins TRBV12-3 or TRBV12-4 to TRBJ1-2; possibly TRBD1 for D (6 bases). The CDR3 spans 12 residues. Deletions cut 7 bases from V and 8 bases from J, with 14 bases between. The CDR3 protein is CASTITGNGYTF. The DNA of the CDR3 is TGTGCCAGCACTATAACAGGGAACGGCTACACCTTC.

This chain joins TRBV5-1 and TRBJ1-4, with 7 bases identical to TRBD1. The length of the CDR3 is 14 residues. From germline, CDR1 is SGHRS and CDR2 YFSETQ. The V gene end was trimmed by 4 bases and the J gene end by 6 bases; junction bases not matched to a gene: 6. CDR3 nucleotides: TGCGCCAGCAGCCCTTACAGGGGCGATGAAAAACTGTTTTTT. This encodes CASSPYRGDEKLFF. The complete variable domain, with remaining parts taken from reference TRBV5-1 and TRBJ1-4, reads KAGVTQTPRYLIKTRGQQVTLSCSPISGHRSVSWYQQTPGQGLQFLFEYFSETQRNKGNFPGRFSGRQFSNSRSEMNVSTLELGDSALYLCASSPYRGDEKLFFGSGTQLSVL.

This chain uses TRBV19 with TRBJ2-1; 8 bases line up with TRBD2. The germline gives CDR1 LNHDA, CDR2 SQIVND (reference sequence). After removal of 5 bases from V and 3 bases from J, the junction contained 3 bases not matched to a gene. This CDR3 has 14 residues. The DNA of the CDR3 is TGTGCCAGTAGTCCGGGGGGGAACTACAATGAGCAGTTCTTC. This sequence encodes CASSPGGNYNEQFF.

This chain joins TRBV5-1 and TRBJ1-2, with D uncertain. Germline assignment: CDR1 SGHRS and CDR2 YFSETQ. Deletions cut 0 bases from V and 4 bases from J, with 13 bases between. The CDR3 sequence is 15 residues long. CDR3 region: CASSLGQIVGYGYTF. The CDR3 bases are TGCGCCAGCAGCTTGGGGCAAATCGTTGGCTATGGCTACACCTTC.

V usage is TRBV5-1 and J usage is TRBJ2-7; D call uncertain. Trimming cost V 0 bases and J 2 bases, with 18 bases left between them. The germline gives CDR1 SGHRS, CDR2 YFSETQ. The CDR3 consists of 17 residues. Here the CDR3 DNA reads TGCGCCAGCAGCTTGGCAGCTGGTGCTAGAAGCCCCTACGAGCAGTACTTC. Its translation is CASSLAAGARSPYEQYF.

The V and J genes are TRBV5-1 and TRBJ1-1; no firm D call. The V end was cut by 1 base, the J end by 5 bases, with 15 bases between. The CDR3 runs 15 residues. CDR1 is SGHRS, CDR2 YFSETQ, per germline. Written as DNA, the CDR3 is TGCGCCAGCAGCTTGAACGTCGGAGTTGTGACTGAAGCTTTCTTT. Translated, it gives CASSLNVGVVTEAFF.

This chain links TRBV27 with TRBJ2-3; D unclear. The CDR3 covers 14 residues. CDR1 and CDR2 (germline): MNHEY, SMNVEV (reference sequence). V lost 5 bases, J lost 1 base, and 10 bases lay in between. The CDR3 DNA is TGTGCCAGCAGTCGAGAGGTCGGCACAGATACGCAGTATTTT. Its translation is CASSREVGTDTQYF.

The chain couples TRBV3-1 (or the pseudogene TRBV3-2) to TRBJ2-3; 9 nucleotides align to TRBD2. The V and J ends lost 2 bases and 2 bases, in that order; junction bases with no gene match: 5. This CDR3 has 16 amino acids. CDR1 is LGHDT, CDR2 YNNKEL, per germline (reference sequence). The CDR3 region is CASSQLSGGPTDTQYF. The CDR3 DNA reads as TGTGCCAGCAGCCAACTAAGCGGGGGGCCCACAGATACGCAGTATTTT.

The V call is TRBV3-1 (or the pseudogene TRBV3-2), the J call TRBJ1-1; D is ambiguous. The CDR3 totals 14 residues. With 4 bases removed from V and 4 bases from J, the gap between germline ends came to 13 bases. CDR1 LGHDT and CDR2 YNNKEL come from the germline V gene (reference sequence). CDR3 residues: CASSRVETRTEAFF. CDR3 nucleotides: TGTGCCAGCAGCCGGGTGGAGACTCGCACTGAAGCTTTCTTT.

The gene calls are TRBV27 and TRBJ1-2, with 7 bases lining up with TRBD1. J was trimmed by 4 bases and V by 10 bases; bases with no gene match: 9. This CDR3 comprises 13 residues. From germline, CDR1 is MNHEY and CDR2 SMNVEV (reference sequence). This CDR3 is CATLGQDGYGYTF. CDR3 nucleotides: TGTGCCACCCTAGGACAGGACGGCTATGGCTACACCTTC.

Here the CDR3 reads CASSSGQGDPLGYTF. CDR3 nucleotide sequence: TGCGCCAGCAGCTCGGGACAGGGGGATCCTTTGGGCTACACCTTC. The chain joins TRBV5-1 to TRBJ1-2; 11 nucleotides match TRBD1. V lost 3 bases and J lost 8; bases outside the gene matches: 9. CDR1 SGHRS and CDR2 YFSETQ come from the germline V gene. The CDR3 loop spans 15 amino acids.

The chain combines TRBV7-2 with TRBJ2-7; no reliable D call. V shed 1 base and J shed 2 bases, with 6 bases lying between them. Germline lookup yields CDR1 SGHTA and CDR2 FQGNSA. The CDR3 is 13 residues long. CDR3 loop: CASSLVQTYEQYF. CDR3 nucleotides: TGTGCCAGCAGCTTAGTGCAGACCTACGAGCAGTACTTC. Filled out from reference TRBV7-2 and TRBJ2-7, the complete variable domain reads GAGVSQSPSNKVTEKGKDVELRCDPISGHTALYWYRQSLGQGLEFLIYFQGNSAPDKSGLPSDRFSAERTGGSVSTLTIQRTQQEDSAVYLCASSLVQTYEQYFGPGTRLTVT.

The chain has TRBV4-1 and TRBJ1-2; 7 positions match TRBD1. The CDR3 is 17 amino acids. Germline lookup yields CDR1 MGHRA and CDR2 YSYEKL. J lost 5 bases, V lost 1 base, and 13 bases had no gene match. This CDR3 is CASSQGIQKTGMYGYTF. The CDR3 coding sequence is TGCGCCAGCAGCCAAGGGATACAAAAGACAGGGATGTATGGCTACACCTTC.

The CDR3 spells CASSHSSGWGERYGYTF. DNA of the CDR3: TGTGCCAGCAGCCATAGCTCCGGATGGGGGGAGCGGTATGGCTACACCTTC. The chain employs TRBV7-2 and TRBJ1-2, with D tentatively TRBD1 (5 bases). The germline gives CDR1 SGHTA, CDR2 FQGNSA. The CDR3 consists of 17 residues. V lost 5 bases and J 5 bases, leaving 24 bases between the germline ends.

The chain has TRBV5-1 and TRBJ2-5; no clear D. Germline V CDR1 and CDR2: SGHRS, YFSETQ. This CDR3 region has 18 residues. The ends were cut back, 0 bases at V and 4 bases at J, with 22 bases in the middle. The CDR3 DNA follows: TGCGCCAGCAGCTTGGCCCCTTCTCTACCGTTGTCGTTAGAGACCCAGTACTTC. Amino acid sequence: CASSLAPSLPLSLETQYF.

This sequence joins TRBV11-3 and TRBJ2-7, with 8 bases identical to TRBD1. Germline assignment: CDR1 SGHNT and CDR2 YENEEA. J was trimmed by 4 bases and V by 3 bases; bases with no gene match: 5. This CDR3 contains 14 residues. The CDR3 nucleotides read TGTGCCAGCAGCTTCCAGGGGGCCCAATACGAGCAGTACTTC. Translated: CASSFQGAQYEQYF.

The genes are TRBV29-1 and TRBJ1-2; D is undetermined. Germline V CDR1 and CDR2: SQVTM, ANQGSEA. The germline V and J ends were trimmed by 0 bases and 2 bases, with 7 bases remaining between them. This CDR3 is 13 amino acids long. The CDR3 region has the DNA TGCAGCGTTGAAGAGACGGGAAACTATGGCTACACCTTC. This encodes CSVEETGNYGYTF. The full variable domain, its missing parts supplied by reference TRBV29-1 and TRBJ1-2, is SAVISQKPSRDICQRGTSLTIQCQVDSQVTMMFWYRQQPGQSLTLIATANQGSEATYESGFVIDKFPISRPNLTFSTLTVSNMSPEDSSIYLCSVEETGNYGYTFGSGTRLTVV.

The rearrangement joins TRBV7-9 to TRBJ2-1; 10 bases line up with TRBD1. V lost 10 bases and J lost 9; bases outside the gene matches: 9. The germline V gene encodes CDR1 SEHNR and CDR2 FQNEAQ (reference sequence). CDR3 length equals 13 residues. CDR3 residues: CAIPGQGFGEQFF. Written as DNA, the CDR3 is TGTGCCATACCGGGACAGGGGTTCGGTGAGCAGTTCTTC.